This T cell receptor (beta chain) was retrieved from a study of radiation and T cells in renal cell carcinoma. Assay: immunoSEQ multiplex PCR; the TCRdb copy retains only in-frame clones and omits some. The sample has 100,000 or so clones; 65% to 90% are singletons. V lost 3 bases and J lost 2; bases outside the gene matches: 1. The V gene's germline CDR1 is LNHDA and CDR2 SQIVND (reference sequence). This CDR3 comprises 15 residues. Time point here: baseline pretreatment blood. Treatment reported: 15 Gy SBRT to primary tumor, nephrectomy 4 weeks later. Serial blood draws occurred at baseline and 2 and 4 weeks post-SBRT. The tumor was a clear cell renal cell carcinoma.

The receptor was isolated from a middle-aged man with renal cell carcinoma. V and J are TRBV19 and TRBJ2-7, with 13 bases fitting TRBD2. The material was blood, obtained from a patient whose treatment included radiotherapy and nephrectomy. The CDR3 coding sequence is TGTGCCAGTAGTATGGGGACTAGCGGGGCCTACGAGCAGTACTTC. Translated: CASSMGTSGAYEQYF.